This TCR beta chain was profiled in a study of blood T cells in healthy people across ages. Study results and caveats: Diversity figures based on one million T cells were deemed too low. Expanded clonotype changes were possibly confounded by unknown donor CMV status.

Healthy individuals of Caucasian origin from Russia, aged about 6 to 100, served as donors. On this clonotype: Antigen specificity is unknown. One end of the junction does not line up with germline, which may come from a read error.

Primed by a sample-barcoded 5' primer and a J-beta primer mix, a second PCR proceeded for 7 to 11 cycles. Each cDNA molecule carried a tag from a template-switch adaptor that contained 12 random nucleotides. TCRdb re-analysed the 5' RACE reads in MiXCR, keeping a single row per CDR3 protein. The table lists 1.5 million to 2 million distinct CDR3 sequences, roughly 28% of them singletons. The sequencing sample was made of blood. The sequence was obtained from a woman under 40 in good health.

The CDR3 is CASTAGTGANVRTF. CDR3 in DNA: TGTGCCAGTACCGCAGGGACTGGGGCCAACGTCCGGACTTTC. This chain joins TRBV19 and TRBJ2-6; D may be TRBD2 (6 bases). This CDR3 is built from 14 residues. CDR1 and CDR2 (germline): LNHDA, SQIVND (reference sequence).